This T cell receptor (beta chain) emerged from a study of blood T cell repertoires in COVID-19. Study background: Sample material is recorded as cDNA or gDNA derived from T cells, B-cell-depleted T cells, or PBMCs.

This table comes from immunoSEQ multiplex PCR, and its TCRdb copy is limited to in-frame clones, with some not included. The sample includes fewer than 200,000 clones, roughly 85% of them seen just once. CDR3 size: 13 residues. V lost 4 bases and J lost 7, with 11 bases in between. Per germline, CDR1 LGHDT and CDR2 YNNKEL (reference sequence). The gene calls are TRBV3-1 (or the pseudogene TRBV3-2) and TRBJ1-3; tentative D call: TRBD1 (5 bases). This TCR came from a human donor with acute or convalescent COVID-19. The donor label of this sample is uncertain. Material for sequencing was peripheral blood. CDR3 sequence reads: CASSPGNGNTIYF. CDR3 DNA: TGTGCCAGCAGCCCAGGGAATGGGAACACCATATATTTT.